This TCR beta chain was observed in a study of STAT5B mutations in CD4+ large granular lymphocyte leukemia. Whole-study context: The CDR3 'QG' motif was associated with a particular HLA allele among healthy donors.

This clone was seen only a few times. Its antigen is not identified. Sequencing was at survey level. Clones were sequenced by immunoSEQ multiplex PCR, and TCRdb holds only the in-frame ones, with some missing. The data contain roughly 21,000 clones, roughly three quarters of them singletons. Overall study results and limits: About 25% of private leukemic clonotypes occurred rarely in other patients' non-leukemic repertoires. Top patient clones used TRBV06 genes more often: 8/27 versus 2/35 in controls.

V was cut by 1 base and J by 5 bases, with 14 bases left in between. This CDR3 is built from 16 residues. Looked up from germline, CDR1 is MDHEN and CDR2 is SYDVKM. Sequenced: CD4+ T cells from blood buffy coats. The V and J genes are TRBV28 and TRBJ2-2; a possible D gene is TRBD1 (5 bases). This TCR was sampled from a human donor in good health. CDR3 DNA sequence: TGTGCCAGCAGTTTATCAGGGAAGGGAACAACCGGGGAGCTGTTTTTT. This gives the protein CASSLSGKGTTGELFF.